The clone carrying this T cell receptor beta chain was seen at least ten times. Its antigen remains unidentified. Genomic DNA yielded TCR beta CDR3, amplified by two-round multiplex PCR. Primers specific to each TRBV and TRBJ gene drove first-round PCR. Via MiXCR, TCRdb re-called the multiplex PCR reads, giving one row per CDR3 protein. The profile shows 25,000 to 35,000 distinct CDR3 sequences, around 43% of them singletons. These data belong to a study of prognosis after radiotherapy for stage I lung cancer. CT and PET/CT found no node involvement in any patient, and none had received chemotherapy or radiotherapy before or had other malignancies. Study results and caveats: Divergent TRBV and TRBJ gene usage has reportedly been observed between patients with and without metastases.

V was pared by 0 bases and J by 0 bases, with 3 bases of the junction left unmatched. CDR3 size: 17 residues. Per the germline V gene, CDR1 is LNHDA and CDR2 is SQIVND (reference sequence). This specimen was PBMCs, taken before or after stereotactic body radiation therapy (not recorded which). This clonotype was sampled from a donor over 45 with non-small cell lung cancer. This chain uses TRBV19 with TRBJ2-1; 9 nucleotides align to TRBD1. This CDR3 reads CASSIDLTGGSYNEQFF. The CDR3 DNA sequence: TGTGCCAGTAGTATAGATCTGACAGGGGGCTCCTACAATGAGCAGTTCTTC.